This record concerns one T cell receptor beta chain sequence. TCRdb processed the 5' RACE reads anew with MiXCR; each CDR3 protein has one entry. The profile shows 30,000 to 45,000 distinct CDR3 sequences, under 15% of them singletons. Germline V gene data show CDR1 as KGHDR and CDR2 as SFDVKD. The V end was cut by 5 bases, the J end by 8 bases, with 8 bases between. This CDR3 has 11 amino acids. These data belong to a study of CD8 T cells in ankylosing spondylitis. This sequence originates from a male donor with ankylosing spondylitis. The V gene is TRBV24-1, the J gene TRBJ1-2, with TRBD1 as a possible D gene (6 bases). Input material: synovial fluid, either unsorted or a sorted T cell fraction (not recorded which). The CDR3 protein is CATSVGGGYTF. CDR3 nucleotides: TGTGCCACCAGTGTCGGGGGCGGCTACACCTTC.